These 10 T cell receptor beta chains share one sample of origin, sequenced in a study of neurological immune-mediated disorders. TCRdb used MiXCR to reprocess the 5' RACE reads, holding one entry per CDR3 protein. The repertoire holds tens of thousands of distinct CDR3 sequences, with 3.5% to 4.5% as singletons. Sequencing used PBMCs. The receptors here all came from a woman between 45 and 60 years old with multiple sclerosis.

Many counts were recorded for this clonotype. The chain couples TRBV12-3 or TRBV12-4 to TRBJ2-7, with D unresolved. CDR3 length: 15 amino acids. The V gene lost 3 bases and the J gene lost 2 bases, with 14 bases spanning the gap. CDR3 DNA sequence: TGTGCCAGCAGTTTGGCCCTCACGGGCACCTACGAGCAGTACTTC. It is translated as CASSLALTGTYEQYF.

This clonotype was seen repeatedly, ten times or more. This chain connects TRBV12-3 or TRBV12-4 to TRBJ2-2, with 13 bases fitting TRBD2. This CDR3 is 15 amino acids long. With V trimmed by 3 bases and J by 7 bases, 2 bases remained unmatched. The CDR3 DNA reads TGTGCCAGCAGTTTGGGACTAGCGGGACTCGGGGAGCTGTTTTTT. Its translation: CASSLGLAGLGELFF.

The chain has TRBV6-2 or TRBV6-3 and TRBJ1-5; D unresolved. Trimming cost V 7 bases and J 8 bases, with 18 bases left between them. The CDR3 is 14 amino acids. CDR1 is MNHEY, CDR2 SVGEGT, per germline. CDR3 in amino acids: CASTRALGGKPQHF. CDR3 bases: TGTGCCAGCACCCGGGCCCTAGGAGGGAAGCCCCAGCATTTT.

This clonotype was counted ten times or more. This chain uses TRBV10-3 with TRBJ2-1; TRBD1 matches at 9 bases. The CDR3 is 14 residues long. V lost 6 bases to trimming and J lost 5 bases; unmatched junction nucleotides: 5. Germline CDR1 ENHRY, CDR2 SYGVKD. CDR3 sequence reads: CAIRNDRGNNEQFF. CDR3 nucleotides: TGTGCCATCAGGAATGACAGGGGGAACAATGAGCAGTTCTTC.

This clonotype was seen at least ten times. The chain has TRBV4-3 and TRBJ2-3; 8 positions agree with TRBD2. V shed 4 bases, J shed 2 bases, and the junction held 5 bases outside the gene matches. The CDR3 length is 15 residues. In germline, CDR1 is LGHNA, CDR2 YSLEER. CDR3 DNA: TGCGCCAGCAGCCCGGGACTAGTTTACACAGATACGCAGTATTTT. This gives the protein CASSPGLVYTDTQYF.

This clonotype has ten or more counts. CDR3 sequence: CASSVEGLWDEQFF. The CDR3 DNA is TGTGCCAGCAGCGTAGAGGGGCTCTGGGATGAGCAGTTCTTC. The chain uses TRBV9 and TRBJ2-1; D possibly corresponds to TRBD1 (5 bases). The V and J ends lost 0 bases and 8 bases respectively, with 12 bases between them. The CDR3 runs 14 residues. The germline V gene encodes CDR1 SGDLS and CDR2 YYNGEE.

This clonotype was recorded many times. The chain has TRBV24-1 and TRBJ1-3; D not resolved. The V gene's germline CDR1 is KGHDR and CDR2 SFDVKD. V lost 12 bases, J lost 1 base, and 15 bases lay in between. The CDR3 is made up of 14 amino acids. CDR3 amino acids: CARGGRLSGNTIYF. CDR3 nucleotide sequence: TGTGCCCGAGGAGGCAGGTTATCTGGAAACACCATATATTTT.

This clonotype was recorded many times. CDR3 amino acids: CASTSAGTSSYEQYF. CDR3 in DNA: TGTGCCAGCACCTCCGCGGGTACCAGCTCCTACGAGCAGTACTTC. The chain recombines TRBV2 with TRBJ2-7, with a possible D match to TRBD2 (5 bases). Per the germline V gene, CDR1 is SNHLY and CDR2 is FYNNEI. This CDR3 spans 15 amino acids. V lost 7 bases and J lost 0, with 16 bases in between.

This clonotype was seen repeatedly, ten times or more. The rearrangement links TRBV7-8 to TRBJ2-1; 7 bases are a match to TRBD1. In germline, CDR1 is SGHVS, CDR2 FQNEAQ. There are 14 residues in the CDR3. V was pared by 5 bases and J by 4 bases, with 5 bases of the junction left unmatched. Written as DNA, the CDR3 is TGTGCCAGCAGCATGGACAGGAATTACAATGAGCAGTTCTTC. It specifies CASSMDRNYNEQFF.

This clonotype was seen many times. The J gene is TRBJ2-7, the V gene TRBV5-1; TRBD2 aligns across 8 bases. Germline CDR1 is SGHRS and CDR2 is YFSETQ. This CDR3 has 16 residues. The trim removed 2 bases at V and 0 bases at J, leaving 7 bases unmatched. DNA for the CDR3: TGCGCCAGCAGCTTACCCGGGACTAGTACCTCCTACGAGCAGTACTTC. It specifies CASSLPGTSTSYEQYF.